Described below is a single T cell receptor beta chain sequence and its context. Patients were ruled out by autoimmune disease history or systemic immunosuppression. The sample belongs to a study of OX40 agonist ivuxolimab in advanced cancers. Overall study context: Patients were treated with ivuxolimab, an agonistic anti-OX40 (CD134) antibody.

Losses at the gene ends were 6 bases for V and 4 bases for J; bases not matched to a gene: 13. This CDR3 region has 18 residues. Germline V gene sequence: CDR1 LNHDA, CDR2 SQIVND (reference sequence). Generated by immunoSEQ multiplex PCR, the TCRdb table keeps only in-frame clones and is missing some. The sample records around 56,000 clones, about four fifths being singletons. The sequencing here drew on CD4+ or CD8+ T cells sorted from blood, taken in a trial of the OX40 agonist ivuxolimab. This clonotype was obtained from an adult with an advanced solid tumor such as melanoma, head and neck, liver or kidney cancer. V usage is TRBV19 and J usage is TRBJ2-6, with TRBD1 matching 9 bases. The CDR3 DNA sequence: TGTGCCAGTAGGACATGGGACAGGGCTGGCTCCGGGGCCAACGTCCTGACTTTC. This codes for CASRTWDRAGSGANVLTF.